The 18 T cell receptor beta chains below were found in one sample sequenced in a study of blood T cell repertoires in COVID-19. Clones were read by immunoSEQ multiplex PCR, and TCRdb kept only the in-frame ones, dropping some. This sample yields roughly 230,000 clones, of which roughly 91% are seen a single time; roughly 0.89% belongs to the top ten. The sequencing input was peripheral blood. The receptor source for this set is a man aged 25 to 40 with COVID-19, enrolled during active disease.

This chain connects TRBV4-2 to TRBJ2-3, with a tentative D call TRBD2 (6 bases). V lost 4 bases and J lost 4, with 18 bases in between. Per germline, CDR1 LGHNA and CDR2 YNFKEQ. The CDR3 runs 16 residues. The CDR3 region is CASSPRAGRSADTQYF. The CDR3 DNA follows: TGTGCCAGCAGCCCCCGGGCGGGACGGAGTGCAGATACGCAGTATTTT.

Note on this clone: It is unclear where the CDR3 begins or ends on the DNA, so no DNA is shown, and the CDR3 is as TCRdb lists it. The chain links TRBV5-4 to TRBJ2-7; TRBD1 is the table's D call and was not checked against the DNA. Germline assignment: CDR1 SGHNT and CDR2 YYREEE (reference sequence). The CDR3 contains 14 residues when both ends are counted. CDR3: CASSFGQGAVKEYF.

This chain connects TRBV6-5 to TRBJ2-2; TRBD2 agrees at 7 bases. The CDR3 is made up of 16 amino acids. After removal of 0 bases from V and 1 base from J, the junction contained 2 bases not matched to a gene. CDR1 and CDR2 from the germline V gene are MNHEY and SVGAGI. CDR3 sequence (DNA): TGTGCCAGCAGTTACTCCGCTAGCGGGAACACCGGGGAGCTGTTTTTT. Translated, it gives CASSYSASGNTGELFF.

The chain links TRBV11-2 to TRBJ2-3; tentative D call: TRBD2 (6 bases). The CDR3 is 13 residues long. With 4 bases removed from V and 6 bases from J, the gap between germline ends came to 11 bases. CDR1 is SGHAT, CDR2 FQNNGV, per germline. This CDR3 is CASSSLAGDTQYF. The CDR3, as DNA: TGTGCCAGCAGCTCGCTCGCGGGGGATACGCAGTATTTT.

The J gene is TRBJ1-1, the V gene TRBV25-1; TRBD1 might be the D (6 bases). The V and J ends lost 6 bases and 1 base respectively, with 18 bases between them. Germline V gene sequence: CDR1 MGHDK, CDR2 SYGVNS. The CDR3 has 16 amino acids. The CDR3, as DNA: TGTGCCAGCAGCGCCTTGGGGGCAACTTCGAACACTGAAGCTTTCTTT. It specifies CASSALGATSNTEAFF.

The rearrangement joins TRBV18 to TRBJ2-1; 10 nucleotides match TRBD2. The junction had 6 bases not matched to a gene; V was cut back by 1 base and J by 6 bases. The CDR3 runs to 16 residues. Germline V CDR1 and CDR2: KGHSH, LQKENI. The CDR3 DNA follows: TGTGCCAGCTCACCACGGTTGTTAGCGGGGGGCAATGAGCAGTTCTTC. Its protein is CASSPRLLAGGNEQFF.

The chain links TRBV2 to TRBJ1-6; D is perhaps TRBD1 (6 bases). Germline CDR1 reads SNHLY; CDR2 reads FYNNEI. Trimming left V 3 bases short and J 10 bases short, with 16 bases between. The CDR3 covers 15 residues. The CDR3 DNA sequence: TGTGCCAGCAGTGACCCAGGGGCAGGCGGCTCACCCCTCCACTTT. Translated, it gives CASSDPGAGGSPLHF.

The chain has TRBV5-1 and TRBJ2-7; maybe TRBD2 (7 bases). CDR3 size: 14 residues. Trimming shortened V by 4 bases and J by 7 bases, and 18 bases separated the two germline ends. Germline V CDR1 and CDR2: SGHRS, YFSETQ. The CDR3 spells CASSTTQGRGEQYF. Written as DNA, the CDR3 is TGCGCCAGCAGCACGACCCAGGGGAGGGGGGAGCAGTACTTC.

This sequence joins TRBV5-4 and TRBJ2-1; 9 bases fit TRBD2. V was pared by 1 base and J by 10 bases, with 12 bases of the junction left unmatched. Per the germline V gene, CDR1 is SGHNT and CDR2 is YYREEE (reference sequence). This CDR3 comprises 16 residues. In nucleotides, the CDR3 is TGTGCCAGCAGCTTGAATTCGGCGGGGGGGCCGGGGGAGCAGTTCTTC. Its translation: CASSLNSAGGPGEQFF.

The CDR3 is CASSLGGGTSYNEQFF. The CDR3 nucleotides are TGTGCCAGCAGCTTAGGCGGGGGGACCAGCTACAATGAGCAGTTCTTC. J is TRBJ2-1 and V is TRBV7-3; the match to TRBD2 covers 8 bases. Trimming took 2 bases from V and 3 from J; bases not matched to a gene: 6. The length of the CDR3 is 16 residues. Germline-derived CDR1 and CDR2 are SGHTA and FQGTGA.

The chain's CDR3 is CASSLRQGQGACEQYF. In DNA form, the CDR3 reads TGTGCCAGCAGCCTCCGACAAGGACAGGGGGCTTGCGAGCAGTACTTC. The chain is built from TRBV21-1 and TRBJ2-7; the table calls TRBD1, which could not be checked here. TRBV21-1 is a known pseudogene. The CDR3 has 16 residues.

The chain has TRBV5-6 and TRBJ1-5; 10 bases line up with TRBD1. Germline V gene sequence: CDR1 SGHDT, CDR2 YYEEEE. The ends lost 2 bases at V and 6 bases at J; junction bases unmatched: 5. The CDR3 runs 15 residues. The CDR3 is CASSFGTGAFQPQHF. CDR3 DNA: TGTGCCAGCAGCTTCGGGACAGGGGCGTTTCAGCCCCAGCATTTT.

The chain links TRBV10-1 to TRBJ1-1; no clear D gene. V dropped 6 bases and J dropped 5 bases, with 13 bases sitting between them. The germline V gene has CDR1 WNHNN and CDR2 SYGVQD (reference sequence). The CDR3 has 13 residues. For the CDR3, the DNA is TGCGCCAGCAGCCGCGGACCGGGGACTGAAGCTTTCTTT. Encoded protein: CASSRGPGTEAFF.

DNA of the CDR3: TGTGCCAGCAGCGAAACGTGGAGGGGTGGTGGAAACTATGGCTACACCTTC. Its protein product is CASSETWRGGGNYGYTF. This rearrangement joins TRBV6-1 to TRBJ1-2, with D tentatively TRBD1 (5 bases). The CDR3 runs 17 residues. Per the germline V gene, CDR1 is MNHNS and CDR2 is SASEGT. Trimming took off 6 bases at V and 2 bases at J, with 22 bases between the two ends.

The chain employs TRBV6-2 or TRBV6-3 and TRBJ2-1; D is unresolved. The ends were cut back, 0 bases at V and 4 bases at J, with 7 bases in the middle. The length of the CDR3 is 14 residues. Germline CDR1 is MNHEY and CDR2 is SVGEGT. The chain's CDR3 is CASSYSDLYNEQFF. In DNA form, the CDR3 reads TGTGCCAGCAGTTACTCAGACTTATACAATGAGCAGTTCTTC.

This rearrangement joins TRBV30 to TRBJ2-7; 7 bases match TRBD1. V lost 5 bases, J lost 2 bases, and 3 bases stayed unmatched. The CDR3 loop spans 12 amino acids. Per the germline V gene, CDR1 is GTSNPN and CDR2 is SVGIG (reference sequence). The CDR3 nucleotides are TGTGCCTGGCAAGACAGGGCCTACGAGCAGTACTTC. It encodes CAWQDRAYEQYF.

The J gene is TRBJ2-7, the V gene TRBV6-2 or TRBV6-3; D perhaps matches TRBD2 (6 bases). This CDR3 has 15 amino acids. In germline, CDR1 is MNHEY, CDR2 SVGEGT. V lost 2 bases to trimming and J lost 0 bases, with 11 bases between them. The CDR3 loop reads CASSYGGAISYEQYF. The CDR3 DNA reads TGTGCCAGCAGTTACGGCGGGGCGATCTCCTACGAGCAGTACTTC.

The V gene is TRBV7-9, the J gene TRBJ2-7; 12 bases align to TRBD2. The CDR3 is 15 amino acids. V lost 1 base and J lost 7; bases outside the gene matches: 5. Germline lookup yields CDR1 SEHNR and CDR2 FQNEAQ (reference sequence). The CDR3 spells CASSLGTSGALEQYF. The CDR3 coding sequence is TGTGCCAGCAGCTTAGGGACTAGCGGGGCCCTAGAGCAGTACTTC.